This TCR beta chain was captured by sequencing in a study of blood T cell repertoires in COVID-19. Background on the study: Either two negative PCRs, clearance, or symptom resolution qualified Cohort 3 donors as recovered. Whether acute or convalescent, the COVID-19 samples came from the United States, Italy and Spain. PBMCs, B-cell-depleted T cells, or T cells were the source of the cDNA or gDNA that made up the material.

Sequenced by immunoSEQ multiplex PCR; TCRdb stores in-frame clones only, minus some. The data show roughly 230,000 clones, over 75% seen once. The ends were cut back, 1 base at V and 9 bases at J, with 8 bases in the middle. The CDR3 extends over 11 amino acids. In germline, CDR1 is DFQATT, CDR2 SNEGSKA (reference sequence). Participant age was roughly 18 to 89 years, and participants resided in fewer than 30 US areas. The chain carries TRBV20-1 and TRBJ2-3; D uncertain. The sequencing sample was made of PBMCs or T cells enriched from blood (not recorded which). This receptor was obtained from a man aged 30 to 45 in a cohort exposed to, infected with or recovered from COVID-19 (not recorded which). The CDR3: CSARVDWTQYF. CDR3 bases: TGCAGTGCTAGAGTAGATTGGACGCAGTATTTT.